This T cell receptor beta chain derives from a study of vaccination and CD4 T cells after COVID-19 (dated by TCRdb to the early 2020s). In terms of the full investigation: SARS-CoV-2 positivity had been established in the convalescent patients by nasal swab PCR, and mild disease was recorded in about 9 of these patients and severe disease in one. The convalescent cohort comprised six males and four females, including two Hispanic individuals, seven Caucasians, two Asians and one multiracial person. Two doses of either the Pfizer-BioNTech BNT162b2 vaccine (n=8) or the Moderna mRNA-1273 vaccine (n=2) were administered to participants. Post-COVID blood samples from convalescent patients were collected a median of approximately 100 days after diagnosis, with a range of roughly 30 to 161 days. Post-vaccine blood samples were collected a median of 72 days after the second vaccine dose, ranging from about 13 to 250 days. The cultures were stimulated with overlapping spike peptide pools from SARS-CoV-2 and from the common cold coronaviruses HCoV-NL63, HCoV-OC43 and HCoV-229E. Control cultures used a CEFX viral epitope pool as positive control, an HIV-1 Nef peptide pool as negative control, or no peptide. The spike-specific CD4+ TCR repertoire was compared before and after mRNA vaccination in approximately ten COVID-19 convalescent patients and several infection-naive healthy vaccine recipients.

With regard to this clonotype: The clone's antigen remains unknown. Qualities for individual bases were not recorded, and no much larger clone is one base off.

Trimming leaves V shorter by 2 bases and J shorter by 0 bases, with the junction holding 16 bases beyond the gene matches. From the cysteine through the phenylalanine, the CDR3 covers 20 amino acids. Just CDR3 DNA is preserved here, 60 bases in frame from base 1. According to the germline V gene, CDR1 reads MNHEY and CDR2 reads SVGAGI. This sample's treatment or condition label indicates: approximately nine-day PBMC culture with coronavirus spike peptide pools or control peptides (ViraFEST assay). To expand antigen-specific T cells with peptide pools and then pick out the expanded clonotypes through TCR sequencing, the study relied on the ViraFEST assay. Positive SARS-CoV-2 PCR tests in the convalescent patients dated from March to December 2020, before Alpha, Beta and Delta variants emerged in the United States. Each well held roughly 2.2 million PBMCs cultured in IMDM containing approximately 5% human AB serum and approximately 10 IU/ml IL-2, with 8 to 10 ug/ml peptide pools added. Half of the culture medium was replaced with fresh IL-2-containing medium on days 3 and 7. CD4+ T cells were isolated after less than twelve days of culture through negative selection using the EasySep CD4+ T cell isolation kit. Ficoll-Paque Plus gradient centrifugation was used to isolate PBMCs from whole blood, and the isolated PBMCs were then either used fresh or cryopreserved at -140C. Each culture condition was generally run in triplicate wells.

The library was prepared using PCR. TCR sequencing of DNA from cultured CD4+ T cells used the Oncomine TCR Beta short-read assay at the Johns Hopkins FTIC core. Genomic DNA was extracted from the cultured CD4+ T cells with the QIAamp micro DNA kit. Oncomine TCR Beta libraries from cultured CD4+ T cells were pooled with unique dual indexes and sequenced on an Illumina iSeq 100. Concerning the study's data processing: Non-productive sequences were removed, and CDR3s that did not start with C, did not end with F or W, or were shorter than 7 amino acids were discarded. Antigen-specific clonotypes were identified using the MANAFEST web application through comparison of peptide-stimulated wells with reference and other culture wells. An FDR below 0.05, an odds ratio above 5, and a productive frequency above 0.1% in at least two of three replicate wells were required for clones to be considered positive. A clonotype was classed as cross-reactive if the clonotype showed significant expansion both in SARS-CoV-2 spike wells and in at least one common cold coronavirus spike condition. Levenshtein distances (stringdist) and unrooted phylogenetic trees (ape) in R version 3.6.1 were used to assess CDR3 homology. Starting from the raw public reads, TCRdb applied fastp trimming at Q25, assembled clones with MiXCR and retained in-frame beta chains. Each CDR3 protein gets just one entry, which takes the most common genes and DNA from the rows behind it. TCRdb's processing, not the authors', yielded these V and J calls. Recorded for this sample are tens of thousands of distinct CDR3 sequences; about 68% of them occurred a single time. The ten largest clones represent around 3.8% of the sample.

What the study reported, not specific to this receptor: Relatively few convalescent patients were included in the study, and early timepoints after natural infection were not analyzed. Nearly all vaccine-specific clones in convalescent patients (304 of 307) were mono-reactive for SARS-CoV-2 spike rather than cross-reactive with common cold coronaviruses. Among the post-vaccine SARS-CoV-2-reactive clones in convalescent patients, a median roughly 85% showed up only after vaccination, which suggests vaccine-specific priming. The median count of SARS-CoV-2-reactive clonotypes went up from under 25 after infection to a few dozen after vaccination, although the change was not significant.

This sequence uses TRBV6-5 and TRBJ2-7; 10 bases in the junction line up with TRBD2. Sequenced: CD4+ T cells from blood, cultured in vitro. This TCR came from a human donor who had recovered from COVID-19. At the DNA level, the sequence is TGTGCCAGCAGTTACCCACCGGGACTAGCGAGCCCTCTATACTCCTACGAGCAGTACTTC. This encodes CASSYPPGLASPLYSYEQYF.